Presented here are 26 T cell receptor beta chains from one specimen sequenced in a study of T cells in Graves' hyperthyroidism and ophthalmopathy. The CDR3 regions of TCR beta were amplified from RNA transcripts. TCR CDR3 regions were first amplified by RT-PCR with HTBI primers. TCRdb fed the multiplex PCR reads into MiXCR, producing one record per CDR3 protein. The sample lists a few hundred thousand distinct CDR3 sequences, about 43% seen once, with around 8% in the top ten. Sequenced input: peripheral blood or thyroid tissue (not recorded which). The receptors come from a woman between 18 and 30 years old with Graves' hyperthyroidism.

The CDR3 here is CASSVGSGRRNEQFF. The CDR3 nucleotides read TGTGCCAGCAGCGTTGGTAGCGGGAGACGCAATGAGCAGTTCTTC. The genes are TRBV9 and TRBJ2-1; 9 bases align to TRBD2. The ends lost 2 bases at V and 6 bases at J; junction bases unmatched: 6. CDR3 size: 15 residues. The germline gives CDR1 SGDLS, CDR2 YYNGEE.

J is TRBJ2-4 and V is TRBV6-1; D unclear. V gave up 2 bases and J gave up 10 bases, with 12 bases separating them. Germline CDR1 and CDR2: MNHNS and SASEGT. The CDR3 runs 13 residues. The CDR3 DNA is TGTGCCAGCAGTGAACTCTCGGCCGAGATTCAGTACTTC. Protein product: CASSELSAEIQYF.

This clonotype was picked up many times. Relative to the germline gene, one junction end is altered; a read error may explain this. CDR3 region: CASREGNRPQHF. As DNA, the CDR3 is TGTGCCAGTAGGGAAGGCAATCGGCCCCAGCATTTT. The chain couples TRBV2 to TRBJ1-5; D unclear. The length of the CDR3 is 12 residues. CDR1 and CDR2 from the germline V gene are SNHLY and FYNNEI.

This chain connects TRBV10-3 to TRBJ1-1, with TRBD1 matching 7 bases. This CDR3 is 13 amino acids long. CDR1 ENHRY and CDR2 SYGVKD come from the germline V gene. With 6 bases clipped from V and 5 bases from J, the junction kept 6 bases outside the gene matches. For the CDR3, the DNA is TGTGCCATCAGCGGGACAGCGCGAACTGAAGCTTTCTTT. Translating it yields CAISGTARTEAFF.

V gene TRBV12-3 or TRBV12-4 combines with J gene TRBJ1-2; no definite D call. V lost 5 bases, J lost 5 bases, and 15 bases lay in between. The length of the CDR3 is 14 residues. CDR3 protein: CASSATGKSYGYTF. CDR3 DNA sequence: TGTGCCAGCAGTGCCACGGGGAAATCATATGGCTACACCTTC.

This clonotype appeared a few times. This chain joins TRBV9 and TRBJ2-5; D uncertain. V lost 6 bases to trimming and J lost 0 bases, with 15 bases between them. Germline values: CDR1 SGDLS, CDR2 YYNGEE. CDR3 length: 15 residues. CDR3 bases: TGTGCCAGCACCCCGAGGAACAGTTACCAAGAGACCCAGTACTTC. Amino acid sequence: CASTPRNSYQETQYF.

The chain combines TRBV15 with TRBJ1-2, with TRBD1 matching over 11 bases. Unmatched junction bases numbered 12, after V lost 3 bases and J lost 0 bases. The CDR3 runs to 19 residues. The germline CDR1 and CDR2 sequences are LNHNV and YYDKDF (reference sequence). CDR3 nucleotides: TGTGCCACCAGCAGGATGGACAGGGGGCCTCTGGGGACTAACTATGGCTACACCTTC. Translating gives CATSRMDRGPLGTNYGYTF.

This clonotype was found a few times. This rearrangement joins TRBV27 to TRBJ1-4; D gene unclear. The CDR3 is made up of 17 amino acids. Germline CDR1 and CDR2: MNHEY and SMNVEV (reference sequence). The germline V and J ends were trimmed by 5 bases and 0 bases, with 16 bases remaining between them. CDR3 DNA sequence: TGTGCCAGCAGTACTAGTCTCCGAGTTGCAACTAATGAAAAACTGTTTTTT. It translates to CASSTSLRVATNEKLFF. Using reference TRBV27 and TRBJ1-4 for the parts outside the CDR3, the full variable domain is EAQVTQNPRYLITVTGKKLTVTCSQNMNHEYMSWYRQDPGLGLRQIYYSMNVEVTDKGDVPEGYKVSRKEKRNFPLILESPSPNQTSLYFCASSTSLRVATNEKLFFGSGTQLSVL.

This clonotype was detected many times. The chain employs TRBV29-1 and TRBJ1-1; D ambiguous. The CDR3 contains 14 residues. Germline CDR1 reads SQVTM; CDR2 reads ANQGSEA. With 3 bases removed from V and 0 bases from J, the gap between germline ends came to 11 bases. CDR3: CSVDPKLLNTEAFF. The CDR3 DNA sequence: TGCAGCGTTGACCCCAAACTATTGAACACTGAAGCTTTCTTT.

The chain links TRBV24-1 to TRBJ2-7, with 9 positions matching TRBD1. The CDR3 covers 15 residues. CDR1 KGHDR and CDR2 SFDVKD come from the germline V gene. V was clipped by 9 bases and J by 5 bases; unmatched bases: 13. The CDR3 loop reads CATARTGTGTNEQYF. CDR3 coding DNA: TGTGCCACCGCACGAACCGGGACAGGGACGAACGAGCAGTACTTC.

This clonotype has a handful of counts. This may be a read error: a much more frequent sequence differs by one nucleotide. The rearrangement links TRBV2 to TRBJ1-1; tentatively, D is TRBD1 (6 bases). This CDR3 region has 15 residues. Trimming removed 6 bases at V and 4 bases at J, with 18 bases between. CDR1 SNHLY and CDR2 FYNNEI come from the germline V gene. The DNA of the CDR3 is TGTGCCAGCAGGGCGACAGGACCAAGAAGCACTGAAGCTTTCTTT. It yields the protein CASRATGPRSTEAFF.

This clonotype was counted at least ten times. The chain links TRBV20-1 to TRBJ2-5; D ambiguous. Germline V gene lookup returns CDR1 DFQATT and CDR2 SNEGSKA (reference sequence). The germline V and J ends were trimmed by 1 base and 0 bases, with 24 bases remaining between them. This CDR3 contains 19 residues. CDR3 nucleotides: TGCAGTGCTAGAGTGCAGCCCATCTTTACAGCGAATTACCAAGAGACCCAGTACTTC. This encodes CSARVQPIFTANYQETQYF.

Here the CDR3 reads CASSLDREDQTQYF. The CDR3 DNA reads TGCGCCAGCAGCTTGGACAGGGAGGACCAGACCCAGTACTTC. This sequence joins TRBV10-2 and TRBJ2-5; 8 nucleotides match TRBD1. The trim removed 6 bases at V and 6 bases at J, leaving 9 bases unmatched. This CDR3 region has 14 residues. The germline V gene has CDR1 WSHSY and CDR2 SAAADI.

This clonotype was detected only once. The gene calls are TRBV2 and TRBJ1-4, with 11 bases lining up with TRBD1. V was clipped by 6 bases and J by 9 bases; unmatched bases: 24. CDR1 and CDR2 (germline): SNHLY, FYNNEI. This CDR3 spans 20 amino acids. CDR3 residues: CASRGLAGQGVVGFLKKLFF. CDR3 DNA: TGTGCCAGCAGGGGACTAGCGGGACAGGGGGTCGTCGGATTCCTGAAAAAACTGTTTTTT.

Remarks on this clonotype: One end of the junction is discordant with germline, which a read error may explain. The chain couples TRBV7-7 to TRBJ2-7, with D possibly matching TRBD1 (5 bases). Germline V gene lookup returns CDR1 SSHAT and CDR2 FNYEAQ (reference sequence). The CDR3 runs to 13 residues. The CDR3 DNA follows: TGTGCCGGCAGCTTAGCAGGGAACAATGAGCAGTACTTC. Amino acid sequence: CAGSLAGNNEQYF.

Many counts were recorded for this clonotype. V is TRBV25-1 and J is TRBJ2-7; D is tentatively TRBD1 or TRBD2 (6 bases each). Germline V gene data show CDR1 as MGHDK and CDR2 as SYGVNS. The V end lost 3 bases, the J end lost 3 bases, and 12 bases lay between the germline ends. This CDR3 region has 14 residues. The CDR3 reads CASSEGGLLYEQYF. CDR3 DNA: TGTGCCAGCAGTGAGGGGGGCCTCCTCTACGAGCAGTACTTC.

Many counts were recorded for this clonotype. This chain connects TRBV7-2 to TRBJ2-7; possibly TRBD1 for D (5 bases). Trimming removed 2 bases at V and 4 bases at J, with 18 bases between. The length of the CDR3 is 16 residues. Germline V gene lookup returns CDR1 SGHTA and CDR2 FQGNSA. In DNA form, the CDR3 reads TGTGCCAGCAGCTTACCTAGTGCAGGGTCGAGGTACGAGCAGTACTTC. Residues: CASSLPSAGSRYEQYF.

A remark on this clonotype: Just one base apart from a much larger clone, this may be a read error. The DNA for the CDR3 is TGCGCCAGCAGCTCGGGACAGGGGGCCACCGTCCTGACTTTC. Translated, it gives CASSSGQGATVLTF. This rearrangement joins TRBV5-1 to TRBJ2-6; 12 bases agree with TRBD1. Germline assignment: CDR1 SGHRS and CDR2 YFSETQ. CDR3 size: 14 residues. Supplemented by reference TRBV5-1 and TRBJ2-6, the full variable domain reads KAGVTQTPRYLIKTRGQQVTLSCSPISGHRSVSWYQQTPGQGLQFLFEYFSETQRNKGNFPGRFSGRQFSNSRSEMNVSTLELGDSALYLCASSSGQGATVLTFGAGSRLTVL.

The chain combines TRBV18 with TRBJ1-1; the D is unclear. V was pared by 4 bases and J by 1 base, with 10 bases between. The germline gives CDR1 KGHSH, CDR2 LQKENI. The length of the CDR3 is 14 residues. CDR3 sequence (DNA): TGTGCCAGCTCACGACTGAAGGAGAACACTGAAGCTTTCTTT. Translated: CASSRLKENTEAFF.

This clonotype was counted many times. The J gene is TRBJ1-2, the V gene TRBV2, with no clear D. The CDR3 covers 10 residues. Germline lookup yields CDR1 SNHLY and CDR2 FYNNEI. The germline V and J ends were trimmed by 6 bases and 7 bases, with 6 bases remaining between them. CDR3 nucleotide sequence: TGTGCCAGCAGAGGGAGTGGCTACACCTTC. It codes for CASRGSGYTF.

This chain connects TRBV5-3 to TRBJ1-1, with 7 bases that match TRBD1. TRBV5-3 falls under the ORF class, with uncertain function. This CDR3 comprises 13 residues. V shed 8 bases and J 5 bases; nucleotides not matched to a gene: 9. This CDR3 is CASRRTGATEAFF. The CDR3 DNA is TGTGCCAGCCGCCGGACAGGCGCTACTGAAGCTTTCTTT.

The chain has TRBV12-3 or TRBV12-4 and TRBJ1-4; TRBD1 matches 8 bases. V dropped 5 bases and J dropped 6; count of bases not matched to a gene: 5. The CDR3 spans 14 residues. The CDR3 is CASSTAGQDEKLFF. CDR3 coding DNA: TGTGCCAGCAGTACCGCGGGACAGGATGAAAAACTGTTTTTT.

The table lists this clonotype with many counts. The genes are TRBV5-4 and TRBJ1-2; possible D gene TRBD1, 5 bases. The CDR3 runs 15 residues. V lost 2 bases and J 0 bases, leaving 11 bases between the germline ends. Looked up from germline, CDR1 is SGHNT and CDR2 is YYREEE (reference sequence). CDR3 region: CASSFMGEANYGYTF. For the CDR3, the DNA is TGTGCCAGCAGCTTCATGGGGGAAGCTAACTATGGCTACACCTTC.

This clonotype appeared many times. This chain connects TRBV4-1 to TRBJ1-2, with D uncertain. Germline lookup yields CDR1 MGHRA and CDR2 YSYEKL. The V gene lost 3 bases and the J gene lost 5 bases, with 13 bases spanning the gap. The CDR3 is 14 residues long. CDR3 amino acids: CASSQDPQVYGYTF. CDR3 coding DNA: TGCGCCAGCAGCCAGGATCCCCAGGTTTATGGCTACACCTTC.

In regard to this clonotype: A much larger clone lies one base from this, so it may be a read error. This rearrangement joins TRBV9 to TRBJ2-3, with D unresolved. Germline CDR1 and CDR2: SGDLS and YYNGEE. This CDR3 comprises 14 residues. The DNA of the CDR3 is TGTGCCAGCGGCGTAGACCAGTTCCCAGATACGCAGTATTTT. It codes for CASGVDQFPDTQYF.

This clonotype was seen at least ten times. The rearrangement uses TRBV12-3 or TRBV12-4 and TRBJ2-5, with TRBD2 as a possible D gene (6 bases). Trimming removed 8 bases from V and 5 bases from J, with 18 bases in between. The CDR3 extends over 14 amino acids. The CDR3: CASAPRRVGETQYF. CDR3 coding DNA: TGTGCCAGCGCCCCGCGGAGGGTGGGGGAGACCCAGTACTTC.